The clone carrying this T cell receptor (beta chain) came up once. As yet, its antigen is unknown. CDR1 is SGDLS, CDR2 YYNGEE, per germline. V shed 0 bases, J shed 3 bases, and the junction held 8 bases outside the gene matches. The CDR3 extends over 18 amino acids. Primers for the PCR totalled 60 Vbeta and 13 Jbeta. This table comes from immunoSEQ multiplex PCR, and its TCRdb copy is limited to in-frame clones, with some not included. This sample has 90,000 to 150,000 clones; around 60% occur once, and the top ten carry 10%. These data are taken from a study of cytomegalovirus exposure and HLA in healthy donors. Study results and limitations: Most CMV-associated TCR beta chains were later found to appear HLA-restricted.

The source is a man aged 35 to 55 in good health and CMV-seropositive. The sequenced sample consisted of PBMCs. This chain links TRBV9 with TRBJ2-1; 11 nucleotides align to TRBD2. CDR3 amino acids: CASSVEPGTSGYYNEQFF. In DNA form, the CDR3 reads TGTGCCAGCAGCGTAGAGCCAGGGACTAGCGGATACTACAATGAGCAGTTCTTC.